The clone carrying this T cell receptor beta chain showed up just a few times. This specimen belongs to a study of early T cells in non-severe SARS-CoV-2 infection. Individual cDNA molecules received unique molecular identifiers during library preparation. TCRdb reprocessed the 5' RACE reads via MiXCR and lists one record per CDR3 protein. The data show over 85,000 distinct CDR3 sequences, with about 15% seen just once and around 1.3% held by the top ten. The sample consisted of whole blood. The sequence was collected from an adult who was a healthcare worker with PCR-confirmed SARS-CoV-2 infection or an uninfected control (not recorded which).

The CDR3 loop reads CASSVYGTGGPYNEQFF. The DNA for the CDR3 is TGTGCCAGCAGCGTCTACGGGACAGGGGGCCCTTACAATGAGCAGTTCTTC. The rearrangement uses TRBV9 and TRBJ2-1, with 12 bases identical to TRBD1. The V and J ends lost 2 bases and 4 bases, in that order; junction bases with no gene match: 7. The CDR3 runs 17 residues. Germline CDR1 reads SGDLS; CDR2 reads YYNGEE.